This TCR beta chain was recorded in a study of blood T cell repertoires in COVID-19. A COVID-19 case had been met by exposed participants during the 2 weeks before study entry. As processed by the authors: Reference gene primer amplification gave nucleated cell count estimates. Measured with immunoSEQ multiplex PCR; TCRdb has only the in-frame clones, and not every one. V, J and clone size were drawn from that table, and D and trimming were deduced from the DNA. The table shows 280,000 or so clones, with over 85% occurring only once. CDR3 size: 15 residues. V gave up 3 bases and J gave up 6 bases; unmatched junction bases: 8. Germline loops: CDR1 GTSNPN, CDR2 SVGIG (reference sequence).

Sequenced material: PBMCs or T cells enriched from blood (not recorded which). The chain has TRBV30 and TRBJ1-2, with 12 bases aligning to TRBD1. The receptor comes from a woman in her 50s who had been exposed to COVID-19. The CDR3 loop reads CAWRAPGQGANGYTF. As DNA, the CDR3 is TGTGCCTGGAGAGCGCCGGGACAGGGGGCGAATGGCTACACCTTC.